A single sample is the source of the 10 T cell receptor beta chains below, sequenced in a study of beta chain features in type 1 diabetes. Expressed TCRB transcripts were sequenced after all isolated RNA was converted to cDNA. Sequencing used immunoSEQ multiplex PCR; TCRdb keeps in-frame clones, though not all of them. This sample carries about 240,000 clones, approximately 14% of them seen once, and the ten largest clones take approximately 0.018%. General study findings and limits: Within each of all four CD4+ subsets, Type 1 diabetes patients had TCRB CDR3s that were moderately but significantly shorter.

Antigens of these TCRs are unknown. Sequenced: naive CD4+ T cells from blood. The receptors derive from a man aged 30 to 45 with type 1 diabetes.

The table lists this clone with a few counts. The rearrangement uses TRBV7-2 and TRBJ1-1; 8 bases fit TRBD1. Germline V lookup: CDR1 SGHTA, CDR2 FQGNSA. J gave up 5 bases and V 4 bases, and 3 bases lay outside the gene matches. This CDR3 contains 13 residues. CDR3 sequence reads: CASSSQGATEAFF. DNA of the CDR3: TGTGCCAGCAGCTCTCAGGGGGCAACTGAAGCTTTCTTT.

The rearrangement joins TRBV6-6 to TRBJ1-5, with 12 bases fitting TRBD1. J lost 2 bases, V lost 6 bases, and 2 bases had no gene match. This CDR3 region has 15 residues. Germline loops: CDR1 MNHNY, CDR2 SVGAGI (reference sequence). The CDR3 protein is CASRGQGAGNQPQHF. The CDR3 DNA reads TGTGCCAGCAGGGGACAGGGGGCGGGCAATCAGCCCCAGCATTTT.

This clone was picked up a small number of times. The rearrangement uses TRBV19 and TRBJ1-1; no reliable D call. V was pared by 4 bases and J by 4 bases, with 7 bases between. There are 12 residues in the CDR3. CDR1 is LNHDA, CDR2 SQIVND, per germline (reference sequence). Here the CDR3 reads CASSTGLTEAFF. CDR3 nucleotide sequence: TGTGCCAGTAGTACAGGTCTCACTGAAGCTTTCTTT.

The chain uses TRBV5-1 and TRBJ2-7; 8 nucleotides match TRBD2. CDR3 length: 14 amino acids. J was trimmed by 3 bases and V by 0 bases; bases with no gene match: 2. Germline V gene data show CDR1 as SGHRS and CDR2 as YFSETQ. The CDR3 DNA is TGCGCCAGCAGCTTGGCCACTAGCGGCTACGAGCAGTACTTC. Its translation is CASSLATSGYEQYF.

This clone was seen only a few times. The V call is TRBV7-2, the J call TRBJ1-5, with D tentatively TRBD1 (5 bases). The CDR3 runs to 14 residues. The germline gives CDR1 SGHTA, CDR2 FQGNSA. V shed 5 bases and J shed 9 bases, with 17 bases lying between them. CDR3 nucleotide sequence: TGTGCCAGCAGCCCGGGGGTCGCTGGGGTGCCCCAGCATTTT. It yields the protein CASSPGVAGVPQHF.

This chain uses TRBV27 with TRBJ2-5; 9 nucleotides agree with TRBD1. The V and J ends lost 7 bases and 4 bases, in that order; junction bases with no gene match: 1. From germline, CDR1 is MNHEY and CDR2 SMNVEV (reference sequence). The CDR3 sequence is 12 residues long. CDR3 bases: TGTGCCAGCAAGACAGGGGGAGAGACCCAGTACTTC. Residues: CASKTGGETQYF.

The CDR3 sequence is CATSRADRGNQPQHF. The CDR3 DNA reads as TGTGCCACCAGCAGAGCTGACAGGGGGAATCAGCCCCAGCATTTT. This chain connects TRBV15 to TRBJ1-5; 9 bases are a match to TRBD1. V shed 1 base, J shed 4 bases, and the junction held 2 bases outside the gene matches. Germline CDR1 LNHNV, CDR2 YYDKDF (reference sequence). The CDR3 has 15 residues.

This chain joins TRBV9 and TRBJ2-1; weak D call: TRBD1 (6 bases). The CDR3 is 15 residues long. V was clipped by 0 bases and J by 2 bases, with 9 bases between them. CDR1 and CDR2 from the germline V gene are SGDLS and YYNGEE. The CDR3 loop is CASSVVGGPYNEQFF. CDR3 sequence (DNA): TGTGCCAGCAGCGTAGTTGGGGGCCCCTACAATGAGCAGTTCTTC.

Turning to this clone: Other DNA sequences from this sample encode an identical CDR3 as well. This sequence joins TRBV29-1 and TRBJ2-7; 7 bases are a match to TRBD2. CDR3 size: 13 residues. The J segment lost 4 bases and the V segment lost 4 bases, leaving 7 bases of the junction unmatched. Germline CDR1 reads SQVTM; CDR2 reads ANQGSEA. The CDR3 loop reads CSVARGGEYEQYF. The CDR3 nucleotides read TGCAGCGTTGCCCGGGGAGGGGAGTACGAGCAGTACTTC.

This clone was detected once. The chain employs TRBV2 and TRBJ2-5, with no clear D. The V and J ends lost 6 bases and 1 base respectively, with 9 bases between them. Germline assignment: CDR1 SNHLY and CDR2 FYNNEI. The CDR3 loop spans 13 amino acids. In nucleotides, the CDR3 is TGTGCCAGCAGCGAGCGAATCCAAGAGACCCAGTACTTC. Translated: CASSERIQETQYF.